This TCR beta chain stems from a study of T-cell reconstitution after alpha-beta-depleted transplantation in children (dated by TCRdb to about 2016). Study-wide context: Using TCR repertoire profiling, the study quantitatively followed how T-cell immune reconstitution unfolded in children after TCRalphabeta/CD19-depleted allogeneic hematopoietic cell transplantation. Study-wide findings and limitations: In some patients, the high TCRbeta diversity seen at day 60 was put down to recipient T cells and intrathymic progenitors that had survived conditioning. The apparently early alphabetaT-cell count recovery about two months after transplant was reportedly dependent on only several hundred rapidly expanded clones derived from non-depleted graft cells. Over the following months the frequencies of hyperexpanded clones went down, and after one year T-cell counts and TCRbeta diversity were mostly credited to newly produced T cells.

The treatment or condition label, read with the paper, signifies: allogeneic hematopoietic cell transplantation with graft depleted of TCRalphabeta T cells and CD19 B cells. TCRalphabeta/CD19-depleted allogeneic hematopoietic cell grafts were given to the transplant recipients, all of whom were children. Receptor amplification or capture employed PCR. TCRdb records Illumina HiSeq 2500 as the sequencer. To normalize quantification of the TCRbeta repertoire, the TCR libraries were built with molecular barcoding that relied on unique molecular identifiers. TCRdb's own reprocessing of the public reads used fastp at Q25 and MiXCR and kept productive beta chains. Duplicate CDR3 protein sequences are folded into a single record with the most common DNA and genes. The sample table lists about 110,000 distinct CDR3 sequences, 10% of them with a count of one. Together, the top ten hold 30% to 35% of the sample.

This clonotype was observed a few times. Which antigen it targets is not known. Base quality data are lacking; no much larger clone is found one base away. CDR1 LNHNV and CDR2 YYDKDF are derived from the germline V gene (reference sequence). The germline V and J ends show losses of 4 bases and 6 bases respectively, and no gene match explains 6 bases of the junction. The CDR3 contains 14 residues, cysteine and phenylalanine counted. Only CDR3 DNA is held: 42 bases, read in frame from base 1. The input for sequencing was PBMCs, taken before TCRalphabeta/CD19-depleted stem cell transplant. The origin of this receptor is a boy aged 2 to 9 with acute lymphoblastic leukemia, due to receive a stem cell transplant. The V gene is TRBV15 and the J gene is TRBJ2-7, with TRBD1 identical over 10 junction bases. DNA sequence: TGTGCCACCAGCAAGGACAGGGGGGTTGGCGAGCAGTACTTC. Translated, this gives CATSKDRGVGEQYF.